The 3 T cell receptor beta chains reported below all come from one sample, sequenced in a study of Ad26.COV2.S vaccination and SARS-CoV-2 variants. Treatment meaning: 15 to 20 received Ad26.COV2.S at low or high dose, single or two shots; 5 received placebo; per-sample allocation not given. Sampling took place 63 days after the first vaccine or placebo injection. Only in-frame clones appear in the TCRdb table, and some are missing; sequencing was by immunoSEQ multiplex PCR. Among 400,000 to 500,000 clones listed, 85% to 90% were seen once. This specimen was peripheral blood, taken in a trial of Ad26.COV2.S vaccine versus placebo. Receptors originate from a person between 18 and 59 years old who received the Ad26.COV2.S COVID-19 vaccine or a placebo.

The J gene is TRBJ2-3, the V gene TRBV28, with D tentatively TRBD2 (5 bases). CDR3 size: 15 residues. The V gene lost 5 bases and the J gene lost 2 bases, with 14 bases spanning the gap. CDR1 MDHEN and CDR2 SYDVKM come from the germline V gene. The CDR3 DNA reads as TGTGCCAGCAGTAGGACTCTCAAGAACACAGATACGCAGTATTTT. Its translation: CASSRTLKNTDTQYF.

The chain combines TRBV19 with TRBJ1-1, with D possibly matching TRBD1 (6 bases). CDR3 length equals 12 residues. Germline V gives CDR1 LNHDA, CDR2 SQIVND (reference sequence). Trimming shortened V by 10 bases and J by 1 base, and 10 bases separated the two germline ends. The CDR3 bases are TGTGCCACCAAAGGGGGGAACACTGAAGCTTTCTTT. As protein: CATKGGNTEAFF.

The chain carries TRBV3-1 (or the pseudogene TRBV3-2) and TRBJ2-7; TRBD2 matches at 10 bases. The CDR3 is 16 residues long. Per the germline V gene, CDR1 is LGHDT and CDR2 is YNNKEL (reference sequence). With V trimmed by 4 bases and J by 0 bases, 6 bases remained unmatched. CDR3 protein: CASSPASGSLSYEQYF. The CDR3 nucleotides read TGTGCCAGCAGCCCTGCTAGCGGGAGTCTCTCCTACGAGCAGTACTTC.